There are a few counts of the clone carrying this T cell receptor (beta chain). The data were obtained in a study of identical twins. Healthy Caucasians, and only they, were the donors. The V gene's germline CDR1 is SEHNR and CDR2 FQNEAQ (reference sequence). CDR3 size: 16 residues. The V end was cut by 2 bases, the J end by 5 bases, with 18 bases between. Each cDNA held unique molecular identifiers, and template switching gave it a universal primer site. TCRdb called the 5' RACE reads again in MiXCR, with one record for every CDR3 protein. Of 300,000 to 400,000 distinct CDR3 sequences detected, 12% appear once; the ten largest clones hold around 7.2%. These data were also filed under a second study, of yellow fever vaccine responses in identical twins.

The sequence was collected from a woman aged 18 to 35 in good health. The chain links TRBV7-9 to TRBJ1-1; D gene ambiguous. The sample was CD8+ T cells sorted from blood. The CDR3 region is CASSLPRPRPGTEAFF. CDR3 DNA sequence: TGTGCCAGCAGCTTACCCCGTCCCCGTCCCGGGACTGAAGCTTTCTTT.